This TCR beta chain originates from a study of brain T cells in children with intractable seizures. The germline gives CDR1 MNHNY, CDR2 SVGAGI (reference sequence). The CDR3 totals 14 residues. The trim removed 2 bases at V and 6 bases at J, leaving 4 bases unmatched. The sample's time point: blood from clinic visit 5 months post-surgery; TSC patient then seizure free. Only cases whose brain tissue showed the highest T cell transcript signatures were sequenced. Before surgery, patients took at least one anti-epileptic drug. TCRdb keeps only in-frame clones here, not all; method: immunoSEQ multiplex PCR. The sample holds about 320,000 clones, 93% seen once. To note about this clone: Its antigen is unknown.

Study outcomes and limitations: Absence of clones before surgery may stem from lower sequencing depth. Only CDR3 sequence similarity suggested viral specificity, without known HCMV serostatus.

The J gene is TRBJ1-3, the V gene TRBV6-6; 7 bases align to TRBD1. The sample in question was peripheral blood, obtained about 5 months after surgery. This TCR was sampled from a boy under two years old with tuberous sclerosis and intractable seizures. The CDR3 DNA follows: TGTGCCAGCAGTTACAGTAGGGGGCAAAACACCATATATTTT. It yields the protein CASSYSRGQNTIYF.